Only a few counts were recorded for the clone carrying this TCR beta chain. Its antigen is unidentified. Germline V lookup: CDR1 MNHEY, CDR2 SMNVEV (reference sequence). The CDR3 is 12 residues long. V lost 8 bases to trimming and J lost 10 bases, with 12 bases between them. This sample is drawn from a study of T cells in Graves' hyperthyroidism and ophthalmopathy. Amplification yielded TCR beta CDR3 regions, with RNA transcripts as the source. HTBI primers were used for first-round RT-PCR of the TCR CDR3. TCRdb passed the multiplex PCR reads through MiXCR, listing each CDR3 protein once. Of about 290,000 distinct CDR3 sequences in the sample, approximately 17% were seen once. Graves' hyperthyroidism showing no ophthalmopathy progression within 18 months was considered stable. Diagnosis of hyperthyroidism was new in patients aged 18 to 65, and its duration was under 2 months. The study, taken as a whole, reports: Stable hyperthyroidism and ophthalmopathy were separated using 13 V-J signatures. Median prediction lead before ophthalmopathy onset was 6.5 months with the model.

This clonotype was sampled from a man under 40 with Graves' hyperthyroidism. Sequenced sample: blood. This chain joins TRBV27 and TRBJ1-6; no clear D gene. The CDR3 loop is CASRTMESPLHF. The CDR3 region has the DNA TGTGCCAGCCGCACGATGGAATCACCCCTCCACTTT.